The 30 T cell receptor beta chains given below trace back to one sample, sequenced in a study of T cell clones after liver transplantation. TCRdb's copy holds only in-frame clones and misses some; the assay was immunoSEQ multiplex PCR. The data show more than 70,000 clones, 83% seen once. Specimen: CD4+ T cells from blood, collected at the 22-month timepoint. These receptors all stem from a human patient who received a liver transplant. Some T cells may trace back to the graft donor.

The chain employs TRBV5-1 and TRBJ2-2; D unclear. The CDR3 consists of 14 residues. Germline V gene data show CDR1 as SGHRS and CDR2 as YFSETQ. Trimming pared 3 bases from V and 5 bases from J, leaving 11 bases between. The CDR3 loop is CASSSMLETGELFF. The CDR3 region has the DNA TGCGCCAGCAGCTCGATGCTAGAAACCGGGGAGCTGTTTTTT.

The chain joins TRBV7-3 to TRBJ1-2; a possible D gene is TRBD1 (5 bases). Looked up from germline, CDR1 is SGHTA and CDR2 is FQGTGA. V was cut by 0 bases and J by 7 bases, with 15 bases left in between. The CDR3 is 15 residues long. CDR3 sequence (DNA): TGTGCCAGCAGCTTAACCCCGACAGAATCTTTTGGCTACACCTTC. Its translation: CASSLTPTESFGYTF.

The J gene is TRBJ2-4, the V gene TRBV6-5; tentatively, D is TRBD2 (6 bases). This CDR3 region has 14 residues. V shed 2 bases and J shed 15 bases, with 20 bases lying between them. Germline assignment: CDR1 MNHEY and CDR2 SVGAGI. The CDR3 spells CASSYQSTAGLRYF. The CDR3 region has the DNA TGTGCCAGCAGTTACCAGTCCACGGCGGGGTTACGGTACTTC.

The chain joins TRBV5-4 to TRBJ2-2, with D hard to call. Germline V gene lookup returns CDR1 SGHNT and CDR2 YYREEE (reference sequence). Trimming cost V 4 bases and J 4 bases, with 8 bases left between them. This CDR3 region has 13 residues. CDR3 loop: CASSQTFTGELFF. The CDR3 DNA sequence: TGTGCCAGCAGCCAGACGTTCACCGGGGAGCTGTTTTTT. Full variable domain (outside the CDR3, taken from reference TRBV5-4 and TRBJ2-2): ETGVTQSPTHLIKTRGQQVTLRCSSQSGHNTVSWYQQALGQGPQFIFQYYREEENGRGNFPPRFSGLQFPNYSSELNVNALELDDSALYLCASSQTFTGELFFGEGSRLTVL.

This CDR3 is CASSTWAPGRNYEQYF. The CDR3, as DNA: TGTGCCAGCTCAACTTGGGCACCGGGACGGAACTACGAGCAGTACTTC. The V and J genes are TRBV18 and TRBJ2-7; D is perhaps TRBD1 or TRBD2 (5 bases each). This CDR3 spans 16 amino acids. In germline, CDR1 is KGHSH, CDR2 LQKENI. Trimming removed 5 bases at V and 3 bases at J, with 20 bases between.

This chain uses TRBV7-9 with TRBJ1-1; possible D gene TRBD1, 5 bases. Germline CDR1 and CDR2: SEHNR and FQNEAQ (reference sequence). V shed 2 bases and J shed 4 bases, with 14 bases lying between them. The CDR3 totals 15 residues. This CDR3 is CASSLLGMGGTEAFF. CDR3 nucleotide sequence: TGTGCCAGCAGCTTACTCGGAATGGGGGGCACTGAAGCTTTCTTT.

The J gene is TRBJ1-3, the V gene TRBV9; no definite D call. CDR1 and CDR2 from the germline V gene are SGDLS and YYNGEE. This CDR3 is 15 amino acids long. V lost 2 bases and J 0 bases, leaving 9 bases between the germline ends. The CDR3 protein is CASSVASISGNTIYF. CDR3 bases: TGTGCCAGCAGCGTCGCCTCTATCTCTGGAAACACCATATATTTT.

This clone was counted a single time. V and J are TRBV9 and TRBJ2-1; a possible D gene is TRBD1 (6 bases). Germline CDR1 is SGDLS and CDR2 is YYNGEE. The CDR3 spans 16 residues. Trimming removed 0 bases from V and 7 bases from J, with 17 bases in between. CDR3 sequence reads: CASSVEGDARWNEQFF. The CDR3 DNA reads as TGTGCCAGCAGCGTAGAGGGGGACGCACGGTGGAATGAGCAGTTCTTC.

This chain uses TRBV25-1 with TRBJ2-7, with 7 bases fitting TRBD1. The CDR3 spans 12 residues. Trimming took 6 bases from V and 4 from J; bases not matched to a gene: 3. Germline CDR1 and CDR2: MGHDK and SYGVNS. CDR3 protein: CASRSQGYEQYF. In nucleotides, the CDR3 is TGTGCCAGCAGATCACAGGGGTACGAGCAGTACTTC.

The chain combines TRBV2 with TRBJ2-5; D not resolved. Germline CDR1 is SNHLY and CDR2 is FYNNEI. The ends were cut back, 4 bases at V and 2 bases at J, with 14 bases in the middle. There are 15 residues in the CDR3. CDR3 bases: TGTGCCAGCAGTGCTTCCACTACTGAACAAGAGACCCAGTACTTC. Translated, it gives CASSASTTEQETQYF.

This clone was detected only once. The chain is built from TRBV28 and TRBJ1-1; D is unresolved. From germline, CDR1 is MDHEN and CDR2 SYDVKM. V was cut by 6 bases and J by 2 bases, with 19 bases left in between. This CDR3 comprises 16 residues. CDR3: CASRPDVTGLNTEAFF. The DNA of the CDR3 is TGTGCCAGCAGGCCAGATGTTACTGGGCTTAACACTGAAGCTTTCTTT.

This clone was counted only a few times. V is TRBV13 and J is TRBJ1-2; D may be TRBD1 (6 bases). Looked up from germline, CDR1 is PRHDT and CDR2 is FYEKMQ (reference sequence). This CDR3 is built from 16 residues. Trimming took 2 bases from V and 7 from J, leaving 20 bases between them. The CDR3: CASSLLGFDRGVGYTF. The CDR3 bases are TGTGCCAGCAGCTTACTCGGCTTTGATAGGGGGGTTGGCTACACCTTC.

This sequence joins TRBV23-1 and TRBJ2-2; TRBD1 matches 11 bases. Being an ORF, TRBV23-1 has a function that is uncertain. There are 15 residues in the CDR3. V gave up 4 bases and J gave up 6 bases; unmatched junction bases: 4. CDR3 in DNA: TGCGCCAGCAGTCGGGGACAGGGGGAGGCCGGGGAGCTGTTTTTT. Its protein product is CASSRGQGEAGELFF.

The J gene is TRBJ2-1, the V gene TRBV28, with D perhaps TRBD1 (8 bases). Per germline, CDR1 MDHEN and CDR2 SYDVKM. Trimming left V 4 bases short and J 2 bases short, with 27 bases between. There are 20 residues in the CDR3. In DNA, the CDR3 is TGTGCCAGCAGTTCCCTCAGACAGGGGTCACAGCGGGGTACCTACAATGAGCAGTTCTTC. Amino acid sequence: CASSSLRQGSQRGTYNEQFF.

The sample holds one count of this clone. V gene TRBV9 combines with J gene TRBJ2-3, with 7 nucleotides matching TRBD2. The germline CDR1 and CDR2 sequences are SGDLS and YYNGEE. This CDR3 has 17 amino acids. V gave up 0 bases and J gave up 2 bases; unmatched junction bases: 9. Here the CDR3 DNA reads TGTGCCAGCAGCGTAGAGGGGAGGGTATCACACACAGATACGCAGTATTTT. This codes for CASSVEGRVSHTDTQYF.

This clone was found once. V and J are TRBV6-6 and TRBJ1-6; tentatively, D is TRBD1 (5 bases). Germline V gene sequence: CDR1 MNHNY, CDR2 SVGAGI (reference sequence). The CDR3 covers 14 residues. The ends were cut back, 2 bases at V and 9 bases at J, with 11 bases in the middle. In DNA form, the CDR3 reads TGTGCCAGCAGTTACAGAGGGGTAGGTTCACCCCTCCACTTT. It is translated as CASSYRGVGSPLHF.

The V gene is TRBV19, the J gene TRBJ2-1, with 9 positions matching TRBD2. The CDR3 contains 16 residues. V dropped 10 bases and J dropped 4; count of bases not matched to a gene: 14. Germline V gives CDR1 LNHDA, CDR2 SQIVND (reference sequence). CDR3 coding DNA: TGTGCCACCTACGGCGTGACTAGCGGCGTGTACAATGAGCAGTTCTTC. Protein product: CATYGVTSGVYNEQFF. Full variable domain (missing parts from reference TRBV19 and TRBJ2-1): DGGITQSPKYLFRKEGQNVTLSCEQNLNHDAMYWYRQDPGQGLRLIYYSQIVNDFQKGDIAEGYSVSREKKESFPLTVTSAQKNPTAFYLCATYGVTSGVYNEQFFGPGTRLTVL.

This clone was counted between two and nine times. This chain joins TRBV9 and TRBJ1-6; D is undetermined. The CDR3 covers 14 residues. Germline CDR1 SGDLS, CDR2 YYNGEE. Trimming shortened V by 2 bases and J by 5 bases, and 8 bases separated the two germline ends. The CDR3 loop reads CASSVLADNSPLHF. As DNA, the CDR3 is TGTGCCAGCAGCGTGTTGGCAGATAATTCACCCCTCCACTTT.

This clone appeared a few times. The chain combines TRBV2 with TRBJ2-5, with 10 bases matching TRBD1. Germline V gene lookup returns CDR1 SNHLY and CDR2 FYNNEI. The V gene end was trimmed by 7 bases and the J gene end by 5 bases; junction bases not matched to a gene: 7. CDR3 length: 14 residues. The CDR3 sequence: CASTRDRGRETQYF. CDR3 nucleotides: TGTGCCAGCACTCGGGACAGGGGAAGGGAGACCCAGTACTTC.

The rearrangement joins TRBV5-4 to TRBJ2-5; 8 bases match TRBD2. The CDR3 sequence is 14 residues long. Germline V gives CDR1 SGHNT, CDR2 YYREEE (reference sequence). After removal of 1 base from V and 3 bases from J, the junction contained 2 bases not matched to a gene. The CDR3, as DNA: TGTGCCAGCAGCTTGAAAGCGGGAGAAGAGACCCAGTACTTC. Amino acid sequence: CASSLKAGEETQYF.

The chain has TRBV6-5 and TRBJ1-2, with D perhaps matching TRBD1 (5 bases). The germline V gene encodes CDR1 MNHEY and CDR2 SVGAGI. This CDR3 has 16 amino acids. The V and J ends lost 0 bases and 4 bases respectively, with 15 bases between them. CDR3 loop: CASSYSSGADTYGYTF. For the CDR3, the DNA is TGTGCCAGCAGTTACTCGAGCGGGGCAGATACCTATGGCTACACCTTC.

This chain uses TRBV18 with TRBJ1-6; TRBD1 might be the D (5 bases). The CDR3 runs to 15 residues. The V end was cut by 3 bases, the J end by 5 bases, with 11 bases between. CDR1 and CDR2 (germline): KGHSH, LQKENI. As DNA, the CDR3 is TGTGCCAGCTCACCGCTCGGGACGGATAATTCACCCCTCCACTTT. Translation: CASSPLGTDNSPLHF.

The chain has TRBV7-9 and TRBJ2-5, with a weak D call TRBD2 (5 bases). With 1 base removed from V and 5 bases from J, the gap between germline ends came to 11 bases. CDR1 and CDR2 from the germline V gene are SEHNR and FQNEAQ (reference sequence). CDR3 size: 14 residues. CDR3: CASSLVSGSETQYF. CDR3 coding DNA: TGTGCCAGCAGCTTAGTGTCGGGGTCGGAGACCCAGTACTTC.

The chain uses TRBV7-6 and TRBJ2-5; no clear D gene. V lost 5 bases and J 4 bases, leaving 14 bases between the germline ends. This CDR3 comprises 14 residues. The germline V gene encodes CDR1 SGHVS and CDR2 FNYEAQ. CDR3 amino acids: CASSISDSRETQYF. CDR3 sequence (DNA): TGTGCCAGCAGCATCTCGGATAGCCGAGAGACCCAGTACTTC.

J is TRBJ2-1 and V is TRBV7-6, with TRBD2 as a possible D gene (7 bases). Germline values: CDR1 SGHVS, CDR2 FNYEAQ. The CDR3 has 15 amino acids. Trimming stripped 1 base from V and 9 bases from J, with 16 bases between. The CDR3 loop reads CASSLGGRGPGEQFF. The DNA for the CDR3 is TGTGCCAGCAGCTTAGGTGGGCGGGGGCCGGGTGAGCAGTTCTTC.

The rearrangement links TRBV18 to TRBJ1-3; 9 nucleotides align to TRBD1. Germline loops: CDR1 KGHSH, CDR2 LQKENI. Trimming removed 6 bases from V and 0 bases from J; junction bases left unmatched: 3. This CDR3 comprises 15 residues. CDR3 sequence: CASSQTGGSGNTIYF. In DNA form, the CDR3 reads TGTGCCAGCTCCCAGACAGGGGGCTCTGGAAACACCATATATTTT.

J is TRBJ2-2 and V is TRBV10-3, with 8 bases lining up with TRBD1. CDR3 length equals 13 residues. V was clipped by 6 bases and J by 7 bases; unmatched bases: 4. The germline CDR1 and CDR2 sequences are ENHRY and SYGVKD. The CDR3 is CAIRTGAGGELFF. In DNA, the CDR3 is TGTGCCATCAGGACAGGGGCAGGCGGGGAGCTGTTTTTT.

The rearrangement uses TRBV6-5 and TRBJ2-7; D may be TRBD1 (6 bases). The CDR3 extends over 15 amino acids. Germline loops: CDR1 MNHEY, CDR2 SVGAGI. V was pared by 5 bases and J by 0 bases, with 14 bases between. DNA for the CDR3: TGTGCCAGCAGTCTCCTCTGGACAGCCTCCTACGAGCAGTACTTC. This gives the protein CASSLLWTASYEQYF.

V gene TRBV29-1 combines with J gene TRBJ2-7; no reliable D call. V gave up 1 base and J gave up 2 bases, with 12 bases separating them. The CDR3 sequence is 14 residues long. Germline CDR1 reads SQVTM; CDR2 reads ANQGSEA. CDR3 amino acids: CSVEVDGTTYEQYF. The CDR3 nucleotides are TGCAGCGTTGAAGTCGACGGTACAACCTACGAGCAGTACTTC.

This clone has just a few counts. The chain is built from TRBV5-4 and TRBJ2-1; D is unclear. Per germline, CDR1 SGHNT and CDR2 YYREEE (reference sequence). V lost 4 bases to trimming and J lost 7 bases, with 27 bases between them. The length of the CDR3 is 18 residues. CDR3 coding DNA: TGTGCCAGCAGCGTGGATGTTGGGATGGGCGGAAGGGCGAATGAGCAGTTCTTC. Translated: CASSVDVGMGGRANEQFF.